Included here is one T cell receptor (beta chain) sequence, with context. Its specificity is unknown. Assay used: immunoSEQ multiplex PCR; TCRdb lists only in-frame clones, some missing. The data hold 38,000 or so clones, with roughly 83% observed a single time. Single viable CD3+CD4+CD8-CD45RO+ cells were sorted as the memory CD4+ T cells. After thawing, CD4+ T cells were positively selected. Germline CDR1 is MNHEY and CDR2 is SMNVEV (reference sequence). Deletions cut 8 bases from V and 5 bases from J, with 15 bases between. This CDR3 has 13 amino acids. The data are from a study of memory CD4+ T cells and cytomegalovirus serostatus. Across the whole study: Healthy Belgian adult donors included roughly ten CMV-positive and around 25 CMV-negative people.

Study-level points and caveats: Repertoires predicted CMV serostatus with median bootstrapped AUC of around 0.96.

Sequenced sample: memory CD4+ T cells from blood. The chain links TRBV27 to TRBJ1-2; D may be TRBD1 (5 bases). This sequence originates from an adult in good health and CMV-seronegative. The CDR3 DNA follows: TGTGCCAGCGGAGGGGCAGCACTTTATGGCTACACCTTC. Protein: CASGGAALYGYTF.